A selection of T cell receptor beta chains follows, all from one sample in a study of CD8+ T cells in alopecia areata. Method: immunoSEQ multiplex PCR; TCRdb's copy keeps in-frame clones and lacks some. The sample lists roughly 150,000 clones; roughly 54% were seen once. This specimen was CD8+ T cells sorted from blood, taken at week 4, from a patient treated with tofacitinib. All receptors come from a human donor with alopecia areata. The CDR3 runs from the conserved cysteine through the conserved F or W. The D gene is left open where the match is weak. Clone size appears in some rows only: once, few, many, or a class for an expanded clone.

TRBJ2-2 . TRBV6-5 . CASSYRVGEPGELFF TGTGCCAGCAGTTACAGGGTCGGGGAGCCCGGGGAGCTGTTTTTT
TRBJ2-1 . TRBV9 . CASSVVADPYNEQFF TGTGCCAGCAGCGTAGTAGCAGACCCCTACAATGAGCAGTTCTTC
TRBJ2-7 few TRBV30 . CAWSDRDMSGYEQYF TGTGCCTGGAGTGACAGGGATATGTCGGGCTACGAGCAGTACTTC
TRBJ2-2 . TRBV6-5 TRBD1 CASSYMQGARWRELFF TGTGCCAGCAGTTACATGCAGGGGGCGCGTTGGAGGGAGCTGTTTTTT
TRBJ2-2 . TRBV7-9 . CASSVHRGLLPGGLFF TGTGCCAGCAGCGTACACAGGGGACTTCTCCCTGGTGGGCTGTTTTTT
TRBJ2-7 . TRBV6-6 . CASSPSEEQYF TGTGCCAGCAGCCCCTCGGAGGAGCAGTACTTC
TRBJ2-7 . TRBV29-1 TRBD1 CSVFMGQGYEQYF TGCAGCGTTTTTATGGGACAGGGGTACGAGCAGTACTTC
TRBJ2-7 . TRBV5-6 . CASSAEGAYEQYF TGTGCCAGCAGCGCTGAGGGAGCCTACGAGCAGTACTTC
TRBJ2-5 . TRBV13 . CASSRPRVGETQYF TGTGCCAGCAGCCGCCCGAGGGTGGGGGAGACCCAGTACTTC
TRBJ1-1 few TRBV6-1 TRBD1 CASSDRGFTEAFF TGTGCCAGCAGTGACAGGGGGTTCACTGAAGCTTTCTTT
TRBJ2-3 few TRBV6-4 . CASSEKGSTDTQYF TGTGCCAGCAGTGAAAAGGGCAGCACAGATACGCAGTATTTT
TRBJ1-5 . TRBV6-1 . CASFRRGSDQPQHF TGTGCCAGCTTCAGGCGGGGGTCGGATCAGCCCCAGCATTTT
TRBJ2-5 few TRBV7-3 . CASSSRGHETQYF TGTGCCAGCAGCTCCAGGGGCCACGAGACCCAGTACTTC
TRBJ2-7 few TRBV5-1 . CASSWPSGEGDEQYF TGCGCCAGCAGCTGGCCGTCGGGAGAGGGGGACGAGCAGTACTTC
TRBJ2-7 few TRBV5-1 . CASSLDGATDEQYF TGCGCCAGCAGCTTGGATGGGGCAACCGACGAGCAGTACTTC
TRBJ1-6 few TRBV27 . CASSPGLYNSPLHF TGTGCCAGCAGTCCGGGATTATATAATTCACCCCTCCACTTT
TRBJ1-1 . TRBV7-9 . CASTPSEGRAFF TGTGCCAGCACCCCGTCAGAGGGTCGAGCTTTCTTT
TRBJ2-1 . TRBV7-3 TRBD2 CASSLRGGYNEQFF TGTGCCAGCAGCTTAAGGGGGGGATACAATGAGCAGTTCTTC
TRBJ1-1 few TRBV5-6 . CASSFGPGMNTEAFF TGTGCCAGCAGCTTTGGGCCAGGCATGAACACTGAAGCTTTCTTT
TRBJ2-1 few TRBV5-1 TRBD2 CASSLREQRGRHEQFF TGCGCCAGCAGCTTGAGGGAGCAGCGGGGGCGGCATGAGCAGTTCTTC
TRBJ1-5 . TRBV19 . CASRTDGDQPQHF TGTGCCAGTAGGACCGACGGGGATCAGCCCCAGCATTTT
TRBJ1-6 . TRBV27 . CASTLRIPSYNSPLHF TGTGCCAGCACCTTAAGGATTCCGTCCTATAATTCACCCCTCCACTTT
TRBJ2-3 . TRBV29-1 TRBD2 CSVGLAGDSTDTQYF TGCAGCGTTGGCTTAGCGGGGGATAGCACAGATACGCAGTATTTT
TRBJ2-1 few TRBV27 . CATGNNEQFF TGTGCCACAGGGAACAATGAGCAGTTCTTC
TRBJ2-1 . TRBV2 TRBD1 CASIELMGTGYDEQFF TGTGCCAGCATCGAGTTAATGGGGACAGGGTACGATGAGCAGTTCTTC
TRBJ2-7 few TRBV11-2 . CASSFPGPTYEQYF TGTGCCAGCAGCTTTCCAGGCCCGACCTACGAGCAGTACTTC
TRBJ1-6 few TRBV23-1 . CASSQSREALSPLHF TGCGCCAGCAGTCAATCGCGAGAAGCTCTTTCACCCCTCCACTTT
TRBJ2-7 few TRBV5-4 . CASSVRDGYEQYF TGTGCCAGCAGCGTCAGGGACGGCTACGAGCAGTACTTC
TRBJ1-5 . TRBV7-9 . CASSPVGSPQPQHF TGTGCCAGCAGCCCAGTAGGGTCCCCTCAGCCCCAGCATTTT
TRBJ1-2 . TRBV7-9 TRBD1 CASSIGQGLGSYGYTF TGTGCCAGCAGCATCGGACAGGGGTTGGGATCCTATGGCTACACCTTC
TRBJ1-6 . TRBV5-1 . CASSLGGSGNSPLHF TGCGCCAGCAGCTTGGGCGGATCGGGTAATTCACCCCTCCACTTT
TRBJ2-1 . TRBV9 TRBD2 CASSVGSGGAYEQFF TGTGCCAGCAGCGTAGGTAGCGGGGGGGCTTATGAGCAGTTCTTC
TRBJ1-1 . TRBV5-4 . CASSTDMNTEAFF TGTGCCAGCAGCACCGACATGAACACTGAAGCTTTCTTT
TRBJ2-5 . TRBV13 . CASSRVFQETQYF TGTGCCAGCAGCCGGGTATTCCAAGAGACCCAGTACTTC
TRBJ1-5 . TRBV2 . CASSEALRGWENQPQHF TGTGCCAGCAGTGAAGCGCTTAGGGGTTGGGAAAATCAGCCCCAGCATTTT
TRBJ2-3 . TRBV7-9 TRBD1 CASSNRDRFSDTQYF TGTGCCAGCAGCAACCGGGACAGGTTTTCGGATACGCAGTATTTT
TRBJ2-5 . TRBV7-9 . CASSLAVVEETQYF TGTGCCAGCAGCTTAGCGGTGGTGGAAGAGACCCAGTACTTC
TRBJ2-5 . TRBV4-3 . CASSQEWQGQETQYF TGCGCCAGCAGCCAAGAATGGCAGGGGCAAGAGACCCAGTACTTC
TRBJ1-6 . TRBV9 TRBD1 CASSVEGTGLSPLHF TGTGCCAGCAGCGTAGAAGGGACAGGGCTCTCACCCCTCCACTTT
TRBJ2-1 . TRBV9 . CASSASGTGSYNEQFF TGTGCCAGCAGCGCGTCCGGGACGGGCTCCTACAATGAGCAGTTCTTC
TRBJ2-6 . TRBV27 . CASSTGQGAGANVLTF TGTGCCAGCAGTACAGGCCAGGGCGCTGGGGCCAACGTCCTGACTTTC
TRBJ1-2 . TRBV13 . CASSPLYGYTF TGTGCCAGCAGCCCTCTCTATGGCTACACCTTC
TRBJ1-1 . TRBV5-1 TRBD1 CASSSTGATEAFF TGCGCCAGCAGCTCGACAGGGGCCACTGAAGCTTTCTTT
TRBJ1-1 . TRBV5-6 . CASSPGGVTTEAFF TGTGCCAGCAGCCCGGGAGGGGTAACCACTGAAGCTTTCTTT
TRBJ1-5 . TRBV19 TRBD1 CASNSDRVGNQPQHF TGTGCCAGTAACTCCGACAGGGTGGGAAATCAGCCCCAGCATTTT
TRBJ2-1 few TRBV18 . CASSPKQATTYNEQFF TGTGCCAGCTCCCCAAAACAGGCTACTACCTACAATGAGCAGTTCTTC
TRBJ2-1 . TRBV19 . CASSPRDLWEEQFF TGTGCCAGTAGTCCTCGGGACTTGTGGGAGGAGCAGTTCTTC
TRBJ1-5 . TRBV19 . CASSMNEVNQPQHF TGTGCCAGTAGTATGAATGAGGTCAATCAGCCCCAGCATTTT
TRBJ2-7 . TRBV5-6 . CASSLMGPAYEQYF TGTGCCAGCAGCTTGATGGGACCGGCCTACGAGCAGTACTTC
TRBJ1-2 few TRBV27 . CASSLVGGDYGYTF TGTGCCAGCAGTTTAGTTGGGGGTGACTATGGCTACACCTTC
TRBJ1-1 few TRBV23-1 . CASRRGGSGGTEAFF TGCGCCAGTCGAAGAGGAGGGAGTGGGGGGACTGAAGCTTTCTTT
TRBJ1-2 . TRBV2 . CASSQGDGYGYTF TGTGCCAGCAGCCAGGGAGATGGCTATGGCTACACCTTC